The 15 T cell receptor beta chains below come from one sample, sequenced in a study of blood T cell repertoires in COVID-19. TCRdb keeps only in-frame clones here, not all; method: immunoSEQ multiplex PCR. The sample consists of about 310,000 clones, roughly 90% of them appearing once. The sequencing sample was made of peripheral blood. The source is a young woman with COVID-19, enrolled during active disease.

This chain links TRBV2 with TRBJ1-1; 7 bases fit TRBD1. From germline, CDR1 is SNHLY and CDR2 FYNNEI. The CDR3 has 13 amino acids. Trimming cost V 6 bases and J 4 bases; bases outside gene matches: 5. The CDR3 region has the DNA TGTGCCAGCAGGTGGGGGACAGCCACTGAAGCTTTCTTT. Protein: CASRWGTATEAFF.

This chain connects TRBV11-2 to TRBJ1-2, with a weak D call TRBD1 (5 bases). Germline CDR1 and CDR2: SGHAT and FQNNGV. The CDR3 covers 15 residues. V lost 4 bases and J 7 bases, leaving 19 bases between the germline ends. Here the CDR3 DNA reads TGTGCCAGCAGCTCACGAAAGGGACTTCTCACTGGCTACACCTTC. Residues: CASSSRKGLLTGYTF.

The CDR3: CASSLDRVNSPLHF. The CDR3 region has the DNA TGTGCCAGCAGTTTAGACAGGGTGAATTCACCCCTCCACTTT. V is TRBV6-5 and J is TRBJ1-6; 7 bases are a match to TRBD1. V gave up 4 bases and J gave up 7 bases; unmatched junction bases: 4. The germline V gene encodes CDR1 MNHEY and CDR2 SVGAGI. The CDR3 runs 14 residues.

This CDR3 reads CASSKQGEHSLAEAFF. In nucleotides, the CDR3 is TGTGCCAGCTCCAAACAGGGGGAGCATAGCTTGGCTGAAGCTTTCTTT. The rearrangement uses TRBV7-8 and TRBJ1-1, with 8 bases that match TRBD1. After removal of 8 bases from V and 6 bases from J, the junction contained 17 bases not matched to a gene. The CDR3 is 16 residues long. Germline lookup yields CDR1 SGHVS and CDR2 FQNEAQ.

This chain joins TRBV5-8 and TRBJ1-4; possibly TRBD1 for D (5 bases). The CDR3 length is 14 residues. V was pared by 3 bases and J by 7 bases, with 13 bases between. Germline lookup yields CDR1 SGHTS and CDR2 YDEGEE. CDR3 amino acids: CASSSGLLPEKLFF. CDR3 DNA: TGTGCCAGCAGCTCGGGACTCCTACCTGAAAAACTGTTTTTT.

The J gene is TRBJ1-4, the V gene TRBV12-3 or TRBV12-4; D is unclear. This CDR3 spans 11 amino acids. V lost 8 bases and J lost 8, with 9 bases in between. The CDR3 is CASGLTEKLFF. The DNA for the CDR3 is TGTGCCAGCGGATTGACAGAAAAACTGTTTTTT.

The chain joins TRBV5-1 to TRBJ1-1, with D perhaps TRBD1 (5 bases). Deletions cut 0 bases from V and 0 bases from J, with 15 bases between. The CDR3 loop spans 17 amino acids. The germline V gene has CDR1 SGHRS and CDR2 YFSETQ. The CDR3 reads CASSLGFGGTMNTEAFF. The DNA of the CDR3 is TGCGCCAGCAGCTTGGGATTCGGGGGGACTATGAACACTGAAGCTTTCTTT.

The chain recombines TRBV6-6 with TRBJ2-1; 7 bases align to TRBD2. After removal of 2 bases from V and 5 bases from J, the junction contained 6 bases not matched to a gene. The CDR3 is made up of 15 amino acids. Germline V gene lookup returns CDR1 MNHNY and CDR2 SVGAGI (reference sequence). CDR3 residues: CASSYVAGVDNEQFF. DNA for the CDR3: TGTGCCAGCAGTTACGTCGCGGGAGTGGACAATGAGCAGTTCTTC.

The V and J genes are TRBV25-1 and TRBJ1-1, with D hard to call. The V gene's germline CDR1 is MGHDK and CDR2 SYGVNS. Trimming pared 0 bases from V and 4 bases from J, leaving 9 bases between. The CDR3 is 14 amino acids. The CDR3 DNA sequence: TGTGCCAGCAGTGAATACCCAGGAGGCACTGAAGCTTTCTTT. Translated: CASSEYPGGTEAFF.

This clone showed up many times. V and J are TRBV7-7 and TRBJ2-2; the match to TRBD2 covers 8 bases. The CDR3 loop spans 16 amino acids. Germline assignment: CDR1 SSHAT and CDR2 FNYEAQ (reference sequence). The junction had 11 bases not matched to a gene; V was cut back by 4 bases and J by 7 bases. CDR3 sequence: CASSSGLAAVSGELFF. The CDR3 DNA reads as TGTGCCAGCAGCTCCGGACTAGCCGCAGTCAGCGGGGAGCTGTTTTTT.

This clone was counted a single time. The chain joins TRBV3-1 (or the pseudogene TRBV3-2) to TRBJ2-7, with TRBD1 as a possible D gene (6 bases). From germline, CDR1 is LGHDT and CDR2 YNNKEL (reference sequence). V was shortened by 0 bases and J by 5 bases, with 11 bases between the two germline ends. The CDR3 is 14 residues long. In DNA, the CDR3 is TGTGCCAGCAGCCAAGATAAGGGGGTTAACGAGCAGTACTTC. Translation: CASSQDKGVNEQYF.

The gene calls are TRBV30 and TRBJ1-1; D is perhaps TRBD1 (5 bases). This CDR3 is built from 13 residues. V was shortened by 3 bases and J by 4 bases, with 12 bases between the two germline ends. CDR1 is GTSNPN, CDR2 SVGIG, per germline (reference sequence). CDR3 region: CAWSKQEGTEAFF. The CDR3 region has the DNA TGTGCCTGGAGCAAACAGGAGGGCACTGAAGCTTTCTTT.

The chain is built from TRBV28 and TRBJ2-7; perhaps TRBD2 as D (5 bases). Trimming removed 7 bases from V and 2 bases from J, with 24 bases in between. The CDR3 is made up of 17 amino acids. CDR1 is MDHEN and CDR2 is SYDVKM in the germline V gene. The CDR3, as DNA: TGTGCCAGCACCCCACCGGGAAGCCCCAGACAAGCCTACGAGCAGTACTTC. Protein product: CASTPPGSPRQAYEQYF.

This chain uses TRBV19 with TRBJ1-1; D is possibly TRBD1 (5 bases). The CDR3 length is 15 residues. The ends were cut back, 2 bases at V and 0 bases at J, with 10 bases in the middle. Germline V lookup: CDR1 LNHDA, CDR2 SQIVND (reference sequence). CDR3 coding DNA: TGTGCCAGTAGTATATTCTCAGGGCTGAACACTGAAGCTTTCTTT. Protein: CASSIFSGLNTEAFF.

The count of this clone is one. The gene calls are TRBV12-3 or TRBV12-4 and TRBJ1-2, with 7 bases fitting TRBD1. V trimming: 5 bases; J trimming: 7 bases; junction bases outside the gene matches: 7. The length of the CDR3 is 13 residues. CDR3 residues: CASSVQGVSGYTF. The CDR3 region has the DNA TGTGCCAGCAGTGTTCAGGGGGTCTCTGGCTACACCTTC.